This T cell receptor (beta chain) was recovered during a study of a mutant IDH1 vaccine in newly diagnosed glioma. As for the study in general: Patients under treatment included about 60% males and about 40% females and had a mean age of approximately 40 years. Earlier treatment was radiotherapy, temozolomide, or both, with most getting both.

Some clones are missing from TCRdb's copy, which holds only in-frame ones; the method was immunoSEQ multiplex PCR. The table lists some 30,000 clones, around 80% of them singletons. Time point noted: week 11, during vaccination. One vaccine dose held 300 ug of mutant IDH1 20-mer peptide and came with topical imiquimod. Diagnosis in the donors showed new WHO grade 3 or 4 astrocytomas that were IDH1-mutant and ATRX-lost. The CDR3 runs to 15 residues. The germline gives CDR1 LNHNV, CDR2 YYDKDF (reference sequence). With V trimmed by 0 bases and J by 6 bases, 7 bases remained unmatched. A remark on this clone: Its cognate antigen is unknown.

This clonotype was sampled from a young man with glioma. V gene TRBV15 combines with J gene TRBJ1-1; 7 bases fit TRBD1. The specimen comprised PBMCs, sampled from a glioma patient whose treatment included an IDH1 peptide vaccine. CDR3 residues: CATSREGQPNAEAFF. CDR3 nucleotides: TGTGCCACCAGCAGAGAGGGACAGCCTAACGCTGAAGCTTTCTTT.